This TCR beta chain was sequenced for a study of monozygotic twins with inflammatory bowel disease. For each CDR3 protein, TCRdb gives one entry from its re-call of the 5' RACE reads, without DNA. Here the sample table reports some 150,000 distinct CDR3 sequences. Germline loops: CDR1 SQVTM, CDR2 ANQGSEA. The CDR3 loop spans 13 amino acids. This sequence originates from a human donor with ulcerative colitis or Crohn's disease, or a healthy co-twin of an affected twin (not recorded which). This chain links TRBV29-1 with TRBJ2-2. The source material was blood. CDR3 amino acids: CSVEDGGTGELFF.